This entry is about one T cell receptor beta chain. Its target is not known. This sample was taken from a study of CD8+ T cells in alopecia areata. Study-wide context: Treated patients were given 5 to 10 mg oral tofacitinib twice daily.

In each case, RNA was isolated and then reverse transcribed into cDNA as the sequencing template. Profiled with immunoSEQ multiplex PCR; TCRdb holds only in-frame clones, not every one. The sample lists 75,000 to 100,000 clones; less than 50% were seen once. Points from the study as a whole: TCRs were shared less clearly across patients than in mice, possibly for HLA-related reasons.

Specimens obtained from alopecia areata patients comprised lesional scalp punch biopsies and peripheral blood. The sample was CD4+ T cells sorted from blood. The sequence was obtained from a human donor with alopecia areata.

The CDR3 is CASSTPTGKNTEAFF. CDR3 DNA sequence: TGTGCCAGCAGCACACCGACAGGGAAGAACACTGAAGCTTTCTTT. V and J are TRBV7-9 and TRBJ1-1; the match to TRBD1 covers 7 bases. The V gene end was trimmed by 5 bases and the J gene end by 1 base; junction bases not matched to a gene: 7. Germline V lookup: CDR1 SEHNR, CDR2 FQNEAQ (reference sequence). The CDR3 extends over 15 amino acids.